The present T cell receptor (beta chain) was sequenced within a study of identical twins. The CDR3 totals 16 residues. The J segment lost 4 bases and the V segment lost 7 bases, leaving 10 bases of the junction unmatched. Germline CDR1 SNHLY, CDR2 FYNNEI. Comments on this clonotype: What it binds is unknown.

Study outcomes and limitations: Cord blood's abundant beta clonotypes had fewer insertions, unlike memory repertoires.

TCRdb reanalysed the 5' RACE reads using MiXCR and keeps one entry per CDR3 protein. The sample has 700,000 to 950,000 distinct CDR3 sequences; around 12% are singletons. The sample was also linked to a second study, of yellow fever vaccine responses in identical twins. Per that study: Convergence reportedly seemed to mark part of the twins' vaccine T cell response, with personalization marking the rest.

The chain employs TRBV2 and TRBJ2-2; the match to TRBD1 covers 9 bases. Source material: PBMCs. This TCR was recovered from a woman aged 18-29 years in good health. DNA for the CDR3: TGTGCCAGCAAGGCCCACGGACAGGGGAGCACCGGGGAGCTGTTTTTT. Translated, it gives CASKAHGQGSTGELFF.